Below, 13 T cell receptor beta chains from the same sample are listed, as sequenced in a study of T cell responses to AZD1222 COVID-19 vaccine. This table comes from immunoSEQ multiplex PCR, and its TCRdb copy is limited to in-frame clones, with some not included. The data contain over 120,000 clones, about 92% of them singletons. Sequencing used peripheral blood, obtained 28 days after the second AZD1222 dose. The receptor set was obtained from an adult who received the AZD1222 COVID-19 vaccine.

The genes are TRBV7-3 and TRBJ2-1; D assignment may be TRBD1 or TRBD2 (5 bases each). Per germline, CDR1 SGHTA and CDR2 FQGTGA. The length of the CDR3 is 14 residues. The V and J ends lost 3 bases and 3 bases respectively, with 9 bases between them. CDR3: CASSLGVDYNEQFF. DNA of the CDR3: TGTGCCAGCAGCTTGGGGGTTGACTACAATGAGCAGTTCTTC.

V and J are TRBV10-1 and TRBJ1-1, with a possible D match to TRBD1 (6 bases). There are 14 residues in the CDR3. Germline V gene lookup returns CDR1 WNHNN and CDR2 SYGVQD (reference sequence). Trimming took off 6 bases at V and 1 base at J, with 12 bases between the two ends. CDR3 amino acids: CASSGGAENTEAFF. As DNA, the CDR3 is TGCGCCAGCAGCGGGGGCGCAGAGAACACTGAAGCTTTCTTT.

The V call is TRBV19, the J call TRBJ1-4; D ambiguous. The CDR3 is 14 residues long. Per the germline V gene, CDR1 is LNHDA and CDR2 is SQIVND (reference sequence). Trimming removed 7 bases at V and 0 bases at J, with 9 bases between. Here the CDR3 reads CASTPGATNEKLFF. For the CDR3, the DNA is TGTGCCAGTACTCCGGGTGCAACTAATGAAAAACTGTTTTTT.

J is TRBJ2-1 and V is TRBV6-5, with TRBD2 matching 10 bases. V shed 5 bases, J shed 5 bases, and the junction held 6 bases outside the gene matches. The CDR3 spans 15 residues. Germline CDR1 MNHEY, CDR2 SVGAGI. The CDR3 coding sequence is TGTGCCAGCAGTCATGCTAGCGGGAGAAACAATGAGCAGTTCTTC. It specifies CASSHASGRNNEQFF.

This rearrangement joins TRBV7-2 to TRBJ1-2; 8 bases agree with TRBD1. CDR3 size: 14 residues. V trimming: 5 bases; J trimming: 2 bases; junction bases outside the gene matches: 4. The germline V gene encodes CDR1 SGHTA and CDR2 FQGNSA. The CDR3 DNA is TGTGCCAGCAGCGTTGGACAGGGCAACTATGGCTACACCTTC. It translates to CASSVGQGNYGYTF.

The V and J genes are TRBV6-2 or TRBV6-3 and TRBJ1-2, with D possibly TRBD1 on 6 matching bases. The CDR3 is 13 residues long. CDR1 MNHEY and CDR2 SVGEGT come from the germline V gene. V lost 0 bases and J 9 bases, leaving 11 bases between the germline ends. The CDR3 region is CASSYSSGASYTF. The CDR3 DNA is TGTGCCAGCAGTTACTCCTCAGGGGCGAGCTACACCTTC.

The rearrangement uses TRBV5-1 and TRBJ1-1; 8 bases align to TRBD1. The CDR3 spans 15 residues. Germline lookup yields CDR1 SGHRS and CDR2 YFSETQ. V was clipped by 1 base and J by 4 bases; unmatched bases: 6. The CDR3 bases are TGCGCCAGCAGCTTGCAAGGACAGGGAAGCACTGAAGCTTTCTTT. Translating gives CASSLQGQGSTEAFF.

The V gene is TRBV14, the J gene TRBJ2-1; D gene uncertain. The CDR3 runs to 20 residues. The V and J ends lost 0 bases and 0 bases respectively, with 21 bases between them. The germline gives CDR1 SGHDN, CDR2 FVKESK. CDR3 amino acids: CASSQDDIGYLTSSYNEQFF. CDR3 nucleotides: TGTGCCAGCAGCCAAGATGACATCGGCTACCTCACAAGCTCCTACAATGAGCAGTTCTTC.

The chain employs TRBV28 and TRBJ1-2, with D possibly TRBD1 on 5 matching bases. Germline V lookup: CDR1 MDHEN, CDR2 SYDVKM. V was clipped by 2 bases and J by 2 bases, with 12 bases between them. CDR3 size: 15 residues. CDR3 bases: TGTGCCAGCAGTTTACCGACAGCCTACAACTATGGCTACACCTTC. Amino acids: CASSLPTAYNYGYTF.

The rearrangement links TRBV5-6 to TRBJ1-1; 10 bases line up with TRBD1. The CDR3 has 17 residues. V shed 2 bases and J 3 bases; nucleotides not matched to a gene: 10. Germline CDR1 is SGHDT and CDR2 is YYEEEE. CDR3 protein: CASSLLLGTGEDTEAFF. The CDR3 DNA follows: TGTGCCAGCAGCTTACTATTAGGGACAGGGGAGGACACTGAAGCTTTCTTT.

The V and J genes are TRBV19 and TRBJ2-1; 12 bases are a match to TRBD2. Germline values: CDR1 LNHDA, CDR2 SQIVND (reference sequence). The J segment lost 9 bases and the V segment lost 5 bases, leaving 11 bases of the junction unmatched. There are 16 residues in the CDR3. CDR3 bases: TGTGCCAGTAGTGCCCCGGGACTAGCGGGTGGCGGTGAGCAGTTCTTC. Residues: CASSAPGLAGGGEQFF.

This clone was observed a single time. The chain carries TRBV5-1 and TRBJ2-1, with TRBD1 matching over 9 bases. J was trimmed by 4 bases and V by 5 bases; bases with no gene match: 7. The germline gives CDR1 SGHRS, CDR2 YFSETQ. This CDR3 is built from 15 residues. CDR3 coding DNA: TGCGCCAGCAGTCCCGGGACAGGGATATACAATGAGCAGTTCTTC. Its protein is CASSPGTGIYNEQFF.

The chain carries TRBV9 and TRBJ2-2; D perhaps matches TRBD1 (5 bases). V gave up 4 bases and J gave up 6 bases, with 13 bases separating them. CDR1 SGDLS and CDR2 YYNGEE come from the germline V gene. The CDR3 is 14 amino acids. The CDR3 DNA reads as TGTGCCAGCAGCCGACAGAGCCGGGCCGGGGAGCTGTTTTTT. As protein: CASSRQSRAGELFF.